These T cell receptor beta chains were read from a single sample in a study of cytomegalovirus exposure and HLA in healthy donors. TCRdb's table, derived via immunoSEQ multiplex PCR, lists solely in-frame clones and lacks some. This sample has 200,000 or so clones, with 82% found just once. Sequencing input: PBMCs. These receptor sequences come from a woman in her 40s in good health and CMV-seronegative. Each CDR3 is given with its conserved first and last residue. The D gene is left open where the match is weak. Expanded clones are given a class, and other clones once, few, many or no size at all.

v_call	j_call	d_call	clone_size	cdr3_aa	cdr3_nt
TRBV5-6	TRBJ2-1	-	-	CASSQRKGQFLGEQFF	TGTGCCAGCAGCCAACGGAAAGGACAGTTTCTCGGTGAGCAGTTCTTC
TRBV19	TRBJ2-1	-	-	CASSPAGSVARDEQFF	TGTGCCAGTAGTCCTGCGGGCAGCGTAGCGCGAGATGAGCAGTTCTTC
TRBV19	TRBJ2-7	TRBD2	-	CASSISGVSYEQYF	TGTGCCAGTAGTATCAGCGGGGTTTCCTACGAGCAGTACTTC
TRBV5-6	TRBJ1-1	-	-	CASSLGGIEAFF	TGTGCCAGCAGCTTGGGCGGGATAGAAGCTTTCTTT
TRBV11-2	TRBJ2-3	TRBD2	-	CASSLGASSGRFSSDTQYF	TGTGCCAGCAGCTTAGGGGCGTCTAGCGGGAGATTCTCCTCAGATACGCAGTATTTT
TRBV5-1	TRBJ2-3	TRBD1	-	CASRRTGSSTDTQYF	TGCGCCAGCAGGAGGACAGGGTCGAGCACAGATACGCAGTATTTT
TRBV5-1	TRBJ1-2	-	-	CASSLGQGITNYGYTF	TGCGCCAGCAGCTTGGGGCAGGGGATCACTAACTATGGCTACACCTTC
TRBV30	TRBJ2-7	-	-	CAWSNTHRVHEQYF	TGTGCCTGGAGTAACACCCACAGGGTCCACGAGCAGTACTTC
TRBV19	TRBJ1-2	TRBD1	-	CASSTGTGYPYGYTF	TGTGCCAGTAGTACCGGGACAGGGTATCCTTATGGCTACACCTTC
TRBV19	TRBJ1-5	-	once	CASKGQGGQPQHF	TGTGCCAGTAAGGGGCAGGGCGGTCAGCCCCAGCATTTT
TRBV30	TRBJ2-5	TRBD1	-	CAWSIPGQGYGTQYF	TGTGCCTGGAGTATACCGGGACAGGGGTATGGGACCCAGTACTTC
TRBV5-1	TRBJ1-6	TRBD1	-	CASSLVGTGNSPLHF	TGCGCCAGCAGCTTGGTAGGGACAGGGAATTCACCCCTCCACTTT
TRBV30	TRBJ1-2	TRBD1	-	CAWSDFGGQGRNRYTF	TGTGCCTGGAGTGACTTCGGTGGACAGGGGAGGAATCGCTACACCTTC
TRBV28	TRBJ2-3	TRBD2	-	CASSLSLADTDTQYF	TGTGCCAGCAGTTTAAGCCTAGCGGACACAGATACGCAGTATTTT
TRBV27	TRBJ1-6	TRBD1	-	CASSLQGAWSPLHF	TGTGCCAGCAGTTTGCAGGGGGCTTGGTCACCCCTCCACTTT
TRBV11-2	TRBJ1-1	TRBD1	-	CASSPNRGMNTEAFF	TGTGCCAGCAGCCCAAACAGGGGGATGAACACTGAAGCTTTCTTT
TRBV15	TRBJ2-3	TRBD2	-	CATSRDPSGSGTDTQYF	TGTGCCACCAGCAGAGATCCGAGCGGGAGTGGCACAGATACGCAGTATTTT
TRBV10-1	TRBJ2-1	-	-	CASSEGGPGGQFF	TGCGCCAGCAGTGAGGGGGGGCCGGGGGGACAGTTCTTC
TRBV5-4	TRBJ2-1	TRBD1	-	CASSLDRGAYNEQFF	TGTGCCAGCAGCCTGGACAGGGGGGCCTACAATGAGCAGTTCTTC
TRBV11-2	TRBJ2-3	-	-	CASSSGWDTQYF	TGTGCCAGCAGCTCAGGTTGGGATACGCAGTATTTT
TRBV10-2	TRBJ2-7	-	-	CATSPGGSGVEQYF	TGCGCCACCTCCCCCGGGGGCAGCGGGGTCGAGCAGTACTTC
TRBV7-7	TRBJ2-5	TRBD2	few	CASSLVGGFQETQYF	TGTGCCAGCAGCTTAGTGGGAGGGTTCCAAGAGACCCAGTACTTC
TRBV7-9	TRBJ1-3	TRBD1	-	CSSSSGQGLDQNTIYF	TGTTCCAGCAGCTCCGGACAGGGGCTAGACCAAAACACCATATATTTT
TRBV6-5	TRBJ2-4	-	-	CASSYRDIQYF	TGTGCCAGCAGTTACCGGGACATTCAGTACTTC
TRBV18	TRBJ1-3	TRBD1	-	CASSSGQGAGNTIYF	TGTGCCAGCTCATCGGGACAGGGGGCTGGAAACACCATATATTTT
TRBV18	TRBJ1-4	-	-	CASSSDRSEKLFF	TGTGCCAGCTCTTCGGACAGAAGCGAAAAACTGTTTTTT
TRBV28	TRBJ1-2	-	-	CASSLLSGGLPAHGYTF	TGTGCCAGCAGTTTACTAAGCGGGGGGCTACCCGCTCATGGCTACACCTTC
TRBV27	TRBJ2-7	-	-	CASRWTDTYEQYF	TGTGCCAGCAGATGGACAGATACCTACGAGCAGTACTTC
TRBV5-1	TRBJ2-7	-	few	CASSILGSASYEQYF	TGCGCCAGCAGCATCCTTGGAAGCGCCTCCTACGAGCAGTACTTC
TRBV6-1	TRBJ2-7	-	-	CASIKSRVVYEQYF	TGTGCCAGCATTAAGAGCAGGGTGGTGTACGAGCAGTACTTC
TRBV7-9	TRBJ1-1	-	-	CASSLGWANTEAFF	TGTGCCAGCAGCTTAGGGTGGGCGAACACTGAAGCTTTCTTT
TRBV10-1	TRBJ2-3	-	-	CASSPRGTDTQYF	TGCGCCAGCAGTCCCCGGGGTACAGATACGCAGTATTTT
TRBV5-5	TRBJ2-2	TRBD2	-	CASTSGNGDGELFF	TGTGCCAGCACCAGCGGGAACGGGGACGGGGAGCTGTTTTTT
TRBV11-2	TRBJ1-4	-	-	CASSLNRGAANEKLFF	TGTGCCAGCAGCCTAAACCGGGGGGCGGCTAATGAAAAACTGTTTTTT
TRBV30	TRBJ2-2	TRBD2	-	CAWGGLAGAGELFF	TGTGCCTGGGGAGGACTAGCGGGCGCCGGGGAGCTGTTTTTT
TRBV5-8	TRBJ1-1	-	-	CASSPWGGREITEAFF	TGTGCCAGCAGTCCGTGGGGGGGGCGCGAGATTACCGAAGCTTTCTTT
TRBV27	TRBJ1-2	TRBD1	once	CASSLYAGGHYGYTF	TGTGCCAGCAGTTTATACGCAGGGGGCCACTATGGCTACACCTTC
TRBV5-1	TRBJ2-7	TRBD1	-	CASSAGKGQGNYEQYF	TGCGCCAGCAGCGCTGGGAAGGGACAGGGAAACTACGAGCAGTACTTC
TRBV7-2	TRBJ1-5	TRBD1	-	CASSQNRGDQPQHF	TGTGCCAGCAGCCAAAACAGGGGGGATCAGCCCCAGCATTTT
TRBV13	TRBJ1-1	-	-	CASSLVSSRGENTEAFF	TGTGCCAGCAGCTTAGTCTCGTCCAGGGGCGAGAACACTGAAGCTTTCTTT
TRBV5-6	TRBJ1-2	-	few	CASSLGRVYGYTF	TGTGCCAGCAGCTTGGGTCGGGTCTATGGCTACACCTTC
TRBV2	TRBJ2-7	TRBD1	-	CASSRDRGQYEQYF	TGTGCCAGCAGTCGGGACAGGGGGCAATACGAGCAGTACTTC
TRBV30	TRBJ2-7	TRBD1	-	CAWSTKQGALYEQYF	TGTGCCTGGAGCACCAAACAGGGGGCCCTATACGAGCAGTACTTC
TRBV19	TRBJ2-1	-	-	CASSIDWDTYSYNEQFF	TGTGCCAGTAGTATAGACTGGGACACCTACTCCTACAATGAGCAGTTCTTC
TRBV6-5	TRBJ1-2	-	-	CASSSGYGYTF	TGTGCCAGCAGCTCGGGCTATGGCTACACCTTC
TRBV6-1	TRBJ2-3	-	-	CASSLITDTQYF	TGTGCCAGCAGCCTTATCACAGATACGCAGTATTTT
TRBV1	TRBJ2-3	-	-	CTSTPGSFDTQYF	TGCACCAGCACCCCCGGTTCATTTGATACGCAGTATTTT
TRBV18	TRBJ2-1	-	-	CASSLPRSDVSNEQFF	TGTGCCAGCTCACTCCCCCGGAGTGATGTTTCCAATGAGCAGTTCTTC
TRBV6-5	TRBJ2-5	TRBD1	-	CASSYSRTGVDETQYF	TGTGCCAGCAGTTACTCGAGGACAGGGGTGGACGAGACCCAGTACTTC